These 14 T cell receptor beta chains were all obtained from the same sample, sequenced in a study of cytomegalovirus exposure and HLA in healthy donors. A multiplex PCR was run with 60 Vbeta primers and 13 Jbeta primers. Assay used: immunoSEQ multiplex PCR; TCRdb lists only in-frame clones, some missing. This table has roughly 110,000 clones, 60% to 80% appearing once. The sample consisted of PBMCs. The source of these receptors is a boy younger than 18 in good health and CMV-seronegative.

J is TRBJ2-1 and V is TRBV6-5; 8 positions agree with TRBD2. Germline V lookup: CDR1 MNHEY, CDR2 SVGAGI. The CDR3 length is 13 residues. Losses at the gene ends were 6 bases for V and 3 bases for J; bases not matched to a gene: 1. Here the CDR3 DNA reads TGTGCCAGCAGCGGGAGGGTCTACAATGAGCAGTTCTTC. Its protein product is CASSGRVYNEQFF.

This chain connects TRBV27 to TRBJ1-2; 7 positions agree with TRBD1. The J segment lost 3 bases and the V segment lost 3 bases, leaving 1 base of the junction unmatched. There are 13 residues in the CDR3. Germline V gives CDR1 MNHEY, CDR2 SMNVEV (reference sequence). CDR3 sequence reads: CASSLGQYYGYTF. The CDR3 DNA is TGTGCCAGCAGTTTGGGACAGTACTATGGCTACACCTTC.

This clone was seen once. This chain connects TRBV28 to TRBJ1-1; TRBD1 aligns across 7 bases. Trimming removed 3 bases from V and 5 bases from J; junction bases left unmatched: 9. The CDR3 is 15 residues long. Looked up from germline, CDR1 is MDHEN and CDR2 is SYDVKM. The CDR3 DNA sequence: TGTGCCAGCAGTTTCTCTGACAGGGACGGAACTGAAGCTTTCTTT. Protein product: CASSFSDRDGTEAFF.

The rearrangement links TRBV30 to TRBJ2-1; D is possibly TRBD1 (6 bases). V lost 2 bases and J lost 1, with 9 bases in between. Germline V gene sequence: CDR1 GTSNPN, CDR2 SVGIG (reference sequence). This CDR3 spans 14 amino acids. The DNA for the CDR3 is TGTGCCTGGAGTACAGGGAAATCCTACAATGAGCAGTTCTTC. As protein: CAWSTGKSYNEQFF.

The V gene is TRBV5-1, the J gene TRBJ1-6; 7 positions agree with TRBD1. With V trimmed by 0 bases and J by 4 bases, 7 bases remained unmatched. This CDR3 is 17 amino acids long. Germline V lookup: CDR1 SGHRS, CDR2 YFSETQ. CDR3 in amino acids: CASSLVPGTEYNSPLHF. CDR3 DNA: TGCGCCAGCAGCTTGGTACCCGGGACAGAGTATAATTCACCCCTCCACTTT.

This clone was seen a single time. The CDR3 nucleotides read TGTGCCAGCAGTTCAGGCCTCCTCTACGAGCAGTACTTC. Translating it yields CASSSGLLYEQYF. This chain links TRBV28 with TRBJ2-7; D not resolved. This CDR3 contains 13 residues. Trimming left V 4 bases short and J 3 bases short, with 10 bases between. Germline CDR1 MDHEN, CDR2 SYDVKM.

Notes on this clone: The sample has other DNA sequences that encode this CDR3 too. The chain carries TRBV5-1 and TRBJ2-7; D remains unclear. V lost 0 bases, J lost 0 bases, and 7 bases lay in between. Germline CDR1 and CDR2: SGHRS and YFSETQ. The CDR3 is 14 amino acids. CDR3 protein: CASSLGSSSYEQYF. The CDR3 DNA reads TGCGCCAGCAGCTTGGGTTCATCCTCCTACGAGCAGTACTTC.

The V call is TRBV10-3, the J call TRBJ2-1; the D gene is possibly TRBD1 (6 bases). CDR1 and CDR2 (germline): ENHRY, SYGVKD. This CDR3 has 16 residues. Trimming left V 3 bases short and J 4 bases short, with 16 bases between. In DNA form, the CDR3 reads TGTGCCATCAGTGACCCTCGGGAAAGGGGGTACAATGAGCAGTTCTTC. Protein sequence: CAISDPRERGYNEQFF.

Comment on this clone: The CDR3 does not close with the conserved phenylalanine or tryptophan, likely indicating a read error. The limits of the CDR3 on the DNA are not certain, so only TCRdb's listed CDR3 is given. The chain employs TRBV18 and TRBJ1-1; the DNA was not used to check the table's D call, TRBD1. The CDR3 numbers 17 amino acids, ends counted. In germline, CDR1 is KGHSH, CDR2 LQKENI. CDR3 protein: CASSPPSPGQGNTEALV.

V usage is TRBV10-2 and J usage is TRBJ1-1; the match to TRBD1 covers 7 bases. The CDR3 is made up of 15 amino acids. Germline V gene sequence: CDR1 WSHSY, CDR2 SAAADI. Unmatched junction bases numbered 8, after V lost 7 bases and J lost 0 bases. DNA for the CDR3: TGCGCCAGCAATTCAAACAGGGGCGTGAACACTGAAGCTTTCTTT. Translating it yields CASNSNRGVNTEAFF.

V usage is TRBV30 and J usage is TRBJ1-3, with D maybe TRBD1 (5 bases). Germline V lookup: CDR1 GTSNPN, CDR2 SVGIG (reference sequence). This CDR3 contains 13 residues. This CDR3 reads CGTGPISGNTIYF. In DNA, the CDR3 is TGTGGCACAGGTCCGATTTCTGGAAACACCATATATTTT.

The CDR3 DNA is TGTGCCAGCACAAATAATTCACCCCTCCACTTT. It translates to CASTNNSPLHF. J is TRBJ1-6 and V is TRBV2; D is unresolved. V gave up 7 bases and J gave up 5 bases, with 3 bases separating them. CDR1 and CDR2 (germline): SNHLY, FYNNEI. This CDR3 is built from 11 residues.

This chain links TRBV28 with TRBJ2-3; TRBD2 aligns across 7 bases. V dropped 5 bases and J dropped 0; count of bases not matched to a gene: 17. The CDR3 contains 19 residues. Looked up from germline, CDR1 is MDHEN and CDR2 is SYDVKM. The CDR3 sequence: CASSHPGGGLAVSTDTQYF. The CDR3 nucleotides are TGTGCCAGCAGTCATCCCGGCGGAGGGCTAGCGGTGAGCACAGATACGCAGTATTTT.

V is TRBV30 and J is TRBJ2-7, with TRBD2 matching over 7 bases. This CDR3 contains 14 residues. Trimming cost V 5 bases and J 3 bases; bases outside gene matches: 10. Germline V gives CDR1 GTSNPN, CDR2 SVGIG (reference sequence). The CDR3, as DNA: TGTGCCTGGTCGCTAGCGGTAGAGCGCTACGAGCAGTACTTC. Its protein is CAWSLAVERYEQYF.